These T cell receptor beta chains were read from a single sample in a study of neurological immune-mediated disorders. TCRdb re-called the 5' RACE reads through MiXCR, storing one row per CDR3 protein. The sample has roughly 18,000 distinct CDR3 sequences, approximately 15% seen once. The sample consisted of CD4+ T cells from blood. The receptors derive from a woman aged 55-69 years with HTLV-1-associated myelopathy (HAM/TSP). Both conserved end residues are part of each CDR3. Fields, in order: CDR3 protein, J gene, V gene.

CDR3: CSALEGGTYEQYF; J: TRBJ2-7; V: TRBV20-1
CDR3: CASSTLTGSRNQPQHF; J: TRBJ1-5; V: TRBV12-3/TRBV12-4
CDR3: CASSQVWTGGRNEQFF; J: TRBJ2-1; V: TRBV3-1
CDR3: CASSTSPQHPTGSSNQPQHF; J: TRBJ1-5; V: TRBV4-2
CDR3: CASSFISTENTEAFF; J: TRBJ1-1; V: TRBV5-1
CDR3: CSARALGDQFTYNEQFF; J: TRBJ2-1; V: TRBV20-1
CDR3: CASSFGKRGSPLHF; J: TRBJ1-6; V: TRBV12-3/TRBV12-4
CDR3: CASSLATGFTEAFF; J: TRBJ1-1; V: TRBV5-1
CDR3: CASSLDHPGQASNQPQHF; J: TRBJ1-5; V: TRBV7-2
CDR3: CSARRTSGIYQETQYF; J: TRBJ2-5; V: TRBV20-1
CDR3: CATSDSEYYGYTF; J: TRBJ1-2; V: TRBV24-1
CDR3: CASSGFPQELYGYTF; J: TRBJ1-2; V: TRBV5-6
CDR3: CASSNNRAGELFF; J: TRBJ2-2; V: TRBV7-2
CDR3: CASSPGQMNTEAFF; J: TRBJ1-1; V: TRBV5-1
CDR3: CSARDGNTEAFF; J: TRBJ1-1; V: TRBV20-1
CDR3: CSATLGGRDYEQYF; J: TRBJ2-7; V: TRBV20-1
CDR3: CSAIYTGGPGEQFF; J: TRBJ2-1; V: TRBV20-1
CDR3: CASSWRDRATGELFF; J: TRBJ2-2; V: TRBV5-6
CDR3: CASRRGTGASGDNEQFF; J: TRBJ2-1; V: TRBV5-1
CDR3: CASTIGETTGELFF; J: TRBJ2-2; V: TRBV7-9
CDR3: CSATRRGGIYEQYF; J: TRBJ2-7; V: TRBV20-1
CDR3: CASSQDSDTGELFF; J: TRBJ2-2; V: TRBV4-1
CDR3: CASSLLPDTQYF; J: TRBJ2-3; V: TRBV11-2
CDR3: CASGLGGSYEQYF; J: TRBJ2-7; V: TRBV5-8
CDR3: CASSKSGTTNEKLFF; J: TRBJ1-4; V: TRBV7-2
CDR3: CASSRQVGGQPQHF; J: TRBJ1-5; V: TRBV12-3/TRBV12-4
CDR3: CASGFTGRSGELFF; J: TRBJ2-2; V: TRBV12-5
CDR3: CASSTPPGHHYEQYF; J: TRBJ2-7; V: TRBV7-4
CDR3: CASSQAGGRTGELFF; J: TRBJ2-2; V: TRBV4-3
CDR3: CSAEGRAGGTGEQFF; J: TRBJ2-1; V: TRBV20-1
CDR3: CSASSAAHLSYNEQFF; J: TRBJ2-1; V: TRBV20-1
CDR3: CASSSGTSGGVTDTQYF; J: TRBJ2-3; V: TRBV7-7
CDR3: CSAIWLAGYNEQFF; J: TRBJ2-1; V: TRBV20-1
CDR3: CSARDWTGGYTF; J: TRBJ1-2; V: TRBV20-1
CDR3: CSARGSSDAYQETQYF; J: TRBJ2-5; V: TRBV20-1
CDR3: CASSQDVWSGRYDTQYF; J: TRBJ2-3; V: TRBV3-1
CDR3: CATSDGTLSGANVLTF; J: TRBJ2-6; V: TRBV24-1
CDR3: CSANIAGGPYEQYF; J: TRBJ2-7; V: TRBV20-1
CDR3: CASSLGTRANEKLFF; J: TRBJ1-4; V: TRBV4-2
CDR3: CSAPRGGGNTIYF; J: TRBJ1-3; V: TRBV20-1
CDR3: CVRLGREGNEQYF; J: TRBJ2-7; V: TRBV29-1
CDR3: CASSPEGHLGQPQHF; J: TRBJ1-5; V: TRBV18
CDR3: CASSYSKTSGIPYNEQFF; J: TRBJ2-1; V: TRBV6-5
CDR3: CASSLGVVSVTYSYEQYF; J: TRBJ2-7; V: TRBV7-2
CDR3: CAINEEWQGGQPQHF; J: TRBJ1-5; V: TRBV10-3
CDR3: CASSPLGGLAGYSYNEQFF; J: TRBJ2-1; V: TRBV14
CDR3: CASSFDRHTYEQYF; J: TRBJ2-7; V: TRBV27
CDR3: CASSLQQGAAQPQHF; J: TRBJ1-5; V: TRBV4-1
CDR3: CSARTGGTDTGELFF; J: TRBJ2-2; V: TRBV20-1
CDR3: CASSLGRGDEQPQHF; J: TRBJ1-5; V: TRBV7-8
CDR3: CASSFYICSARANYNEQFF; J: TRBJ2-1; V: TRBV5-1
CDR3: CASSQEIPGPLTGELFF; J: TRBJ2-2; V: TRBV4-3
CDR3: CAISLAEGTDTQYF; J: TRBJ2-3; V: TRBV10-3
CDR3: CASSDRDRGLDDEKLFF; J: TRBJ1-4; V: TRBV6-5
CDR3: CSAPTGILVEEKLFF; J: TRBJ1-4; V: TRBV20-1
CDR3: CASSLGLAGNYYTQYF; J: TRBJ2-3; V: TRBV7-2